The clone carrying this TCR beta chain was seen many times. Its antigen is unidentified. The V and J ends lost 2 bases and 7 bases respectively, with 15 bases between them. Germline values: CDR1 SGHTA, CDR2 FQGNSA. The CDR3 runs to 14 residues. Full-length variable regions came from constant-region reverse primers plus semi-nested Nested Universal Primer A PCR. TCRdb fed the 5' RACE reads into MiXCR, producing one record per CDR3 protein. The table lists around 34,000 distinct CDR3 sequences, over 20% of them singletons, with 2% to 2.5% in the top ten. Whole-study results and caveats: Tumor-infiltrating Treg TCR alpha and beta sequences overlapped most with tumor naive CD4+ T cells, then blood naive. The TCR gene usage of tumor memory CD4+ T cells clustered together with blood and lymph node memory CD4+ cells and with lymph node naive CD4+ cells.

Treg sorting used a CD4+CD25+CD127-/low gate. This clonotype was sampled from a female donor with breast cancer. What was sequenced was tumor-infiltrating Tregs sorted from the breast tumor. This chain connects TRBV7-2 to TRBJ2-7, with a weak D call TRBD2 (5 bases). For the CDR3, the DNA is TGTGCCAGCAGCTTATGGGAGTCCCAGAGTGAGCAGTACTTC. Protein: CASSLWESQSEQYF.